Listed here are 11 T cell receptor beta chains from one sample, sequenced in a study of blood T cell repertoires in COVID-19. Method: immunoSEQ multiplex PCR; TCRdb's copy keeps in-frame clones and lacks some. The table includes around 72,000 clones, roughly 80% detected once. Sequencing used peripheral blood. These receptors came from a woman in her seventies with acute or convalescent COVID-19.

J is TRBJ2-1 and V is TRBV29-1, with 8 bases identical to TRBD2. The CDR3 consists of 15 residues. Germline V gene lookup returns CDR1 SQVTM and CDR2 ANQGSEA. Trimming took 4 bases from V and 0 from J; bases not matched to a gene: 5. In nucleotides, the CDR3 is TGCAGCGTTGGGACTAGCAGTAGCTCCTACAATGAGCAGTTCTTC. It codes for CSVGTSSSSYNEQFF.

CDR3 protein: CASTITGGNRLNNSPLHF. DNA for the CDR3: TGTGCCAGCACCATTACAGGGGGCAACCGACTGAATAATTCACCCCTCCACTTT. The chain joins TRBV21-1 to TRBJ1-6; the DNA was not used to check the table's D call, TRBD1. TRBV21-1 is a pseudogene segment. CDR3 length: 18 residues.

This clone appeared a single time. J is TRBJ1-1 and V is TRBV6-4; 7 nucleotides line up with TRBD1. The CDR3 consists of 14 residues. V was clipped by 2 bases and J by 2 bases; unmatched bases: 2. Germline V CDR1 and CDR2: MRHNA, SNTAGT. The CDR3 sequence: CASSDGTENTEAFF. For the CDR3, the DNA is TGTGCCAGCAGTGACGGGACAGAAAACACTGAAGCTTTCTTT.

This clone was seen a handful of times. The junction differs from germline at one of its ends, possibly a read error. This chain links TRBV7-9 with TRBJ2-7, with 9 bases matching TRBD1. Germline V gives CDR1 SEHNR, CDR2 FQNEAQ (reference sequence). The CDR3 sequence is 14 residues long. Here the CDR3 DNA reads TGTGCCAGCAGCTTCGCCGGGACAGGGTTTAAATTGGACTTC. Amino acid sequence: CASSFAGTGFKLDF.

This clone was observed a few times. The J gene is TRBJ1-2, the V gene TRBV28; a weak D match, TRBD1 (6 bases). V shed 2 bases and J shed 8 bases, with 15 bases lying between them. CDR3 length: 14 amino acids. In germline, CDR1 is MDHEN, CDR2 SYDVKM. CDR3 DNA sequence: TGTGCCAGCAGTTTAATAGCACAGGGACACGGCTACACCTTC. As protein: CASSLIAQGHGYTF.

In nucleotides, the CDR3 is TGTGCCAGCTCACGAGGGACAGGACAAGAGACCCAGTACTTC. It codes for CASSRGTGQETQYF. The rearrangement uses TRBV18 and TRBJ2-5; 8 bases line up with TRBD1. J was trimmed by 2 bases and V by 4 bases; bases with no gene match: 3. Germline-derived CDR1 and CDR2 are KGHSH and LQKENI. The CDR3 is 14 residues long.

The rearrangement joins TRBV19 to TRBJ1-2, with a possible D match to TRBD1 (5 bases). Germline V gives CDR1 LNHDA, CDR2 SQIVND (reference sequence). V lost 3 bases, J lost 4 bases, and 15 bases lay in between. CDR3 size: 15 residues. Here the CDR3 DNA reads TGTGCCAGTAGTATCAGCTTGGGGCCTTCCTATGGCTACACCTTC. This sequence encodes CASSISLGPSYGYTF. The complete variable domain, with remaining parts taken from reference TRBV19 and TRBJ1-2, reads DGGITQSPKYLFRKEGQNVTLSCEQNLNHDAMYWYRQDPGQGLRLIYYSQIVNDFQKGDIAEGYSVSREKKESFPLTVTSAQKNPTAFYLCASSISLGPSYGYTFGSGTRLTVV.

This clone was found a few times. The V gene is TRBV7-8, the J gene TRBJ2-7; D call uncertain. Germline values: CDR1 SGHVS, CDR2 FQNEAQ. Trimming removed 2 bases from V and 6 bases from J, with 5 bases in between. CDR3 length: 11 amino acids. CDR3 nucleotide sequence: TGTGCCAGCAGCTTACTTCTCGAGCAGTACTTC. Translation: CASSLLLEQYF. Drawing the rest from reference TRBV7-8 and TRBJ2-7, the complete variable domain is GAGVSQSPRYKVAKRGQDVALRCDPISGHVSLFWYQQALGQGPEFLTYFQNEAQLDKSGLPSDRFFAERPEGSVSTLKIQRTQQEDSAVYLCASSLLLEQYFGPGTRLTVT.

This clone is deemed medium-sized. This sample includes further DNA sequences coding for the same CDR3. The V gene is TRBV4-1, the J gene TRBJ2-7, with 7 bases identical to TRBD1. The germline CDR1 and CDR2 sequences are MGHRA and YSYEKL. V dropped 5 bases and J dropped 0; count of bases not matched to a gene: 7. The CDR3 is made up of 15 amino acids. CDR3 protein: CASSDRDRHSYEQYF. The CDR3 DNA sequence: TGCGCCAGCAGCGACCGGGACAGACACTCCTACGAGCAGTACTTC.

The V call is TRBV14, the J call TRBJ1-1, with a weak D call TRBD1 (6 bases). The V gene lost 3 bases and the J gene lost 2 bases, with 10 bases spanning the gap. The CDR3 is 14 amino acids. In germline, CDR1 is SGHDN, CDR2 FVKESK. The CDR3 sequence: CASSHRTVNTEAFF. Here the CDR3 DNA reads TGTGCCAGCAGCCACCGGACAGTAAACACTGAAGCTTTCTTT.

V gene TRBV7-3 combines with J gene TRBJ1-6; the D is unclear. The CDR3 is made up of 14 amino acids. Trimming shortened V by 5 bases and J by 5 bases, and 10 bases separated the two germline ends. Germline CDR1 and CDR2: SGHTA and FQGTGA. The DNA of the CDR3 is TGTGCCAGCAGCCCGCGGGGAAATAATTCACCCCTCCACTTT. This sequence encodes CASSPRGNNSPLHF.